The text below deals with one TCR beta chain. The antigen is undetermined. This sample is part of a study of PD-1 blockade in mismatch repair-deficient tumors. The trim removed 3 bases at V and 5 bases at J, leaving 9 bases unmatched. This CDR3 spans 16 amino acids. Germline values: CDR1 LNHDA, CDR2 SQIVND (reference sequence). Time point of the sample: approximately ten-day in vitro stimulation with candidate neoantigen peptide 6. All patients were mismatch repair deficient, assessed by either PCR or immunohistochemistry. Cells were stimulated around 10 days with each of more than 5 ELISpot-reactive neoantigens. TCRdb's table, derived via immunoSEQ multiplex PCR, lists solely in-frame clones and lacks some. The sample contains some 14,000 clones, around 86% of which appear only once.

The starting material was cells cultured in vitro, obtained from a patient treated with pembrolizumab. This chain links TRBV19 with TRBJ1-4; 7 bases agree with TRBD1. This sequence originates from an adult with mismatch repair-deficient cancer. For the CDR3, the DNA is TGTGCCAGTAGTATGAGGACAGGCCTAACGAATGAAAAACTGTTTTTT. It is translated as CASSMRTGLTNEKLFF.